A selection of T cell receptor beta chains follows, all from one sample in a study of T cell responses to AZD1222 COVID-19 vaccine. Using immunoSEQ multiplex PCR, the repertoire was profiled, and TCRdb retains in-frame clones only, with some absent. The sample carries some 200,000 clones, about 92% recorded once. This sample comprised peripheral blood, obtained on day 0 of AZD1222 vaccination. The origin of the receptors is an adult in good health. The CDR3 runs from the conserved cysteine through the conserved F or W. Each record gives: J gene, V gene, CDR3 protein.

TRBJ1-5,TRBV3-1/TRBV3-2,CASSQGGQGGQPQHF
TRBJ2-7,TRBV27,CATGVAGGYEQYF
TRBJ1-1,TRBV19,CASSTRQGVAEAFF
TRBJ2-3,TRBV7-9,CATPRAGESTDTQYF
TRBJ1-5,TRBV11-2,CASSLVPNQPQHF
TRBJ1-2,TRBV7-9,CASTTRAGYGYTF
TRBJ2-7,TRBV7-8,CASSSFVAGGPYEQYF
TRBJ1-1,TRBV5-5,CASRLGTRLQSEAFF
TRBJ2-7,TRBV5-1,CASSSGLGRYEQYF
TRBJ1-4,TRBV7-9,CASSPPGQRNEKLFF
TRBJ1-2,TRBV19,CASSAIAGTLYGYTF
TRBJ1-2,TRBV4-3,CASSQDIGQGSGYTF
TRBJ1-1,TRBV7-2,CASSFLQGTEAFF
TRBJ1-5,TRBV9,CASSPGNQPQHF
TRBJ2-1,TRBV19,CASNDRAGEQFF
TRBJ2-3,TRBV7-2,CASSLARTGITSTDTQYF
TRBJ1-1,TRBV30,CAWSKGKNTEAFF
TRBJ2-2,TRBV27,CASSRTGYTGELFF
TRBJ2-5,TRBV5-1,CASAAYRDRGQETQYF
TRBJ1-1,TRBV7-7,CASSLDRNTEAFF